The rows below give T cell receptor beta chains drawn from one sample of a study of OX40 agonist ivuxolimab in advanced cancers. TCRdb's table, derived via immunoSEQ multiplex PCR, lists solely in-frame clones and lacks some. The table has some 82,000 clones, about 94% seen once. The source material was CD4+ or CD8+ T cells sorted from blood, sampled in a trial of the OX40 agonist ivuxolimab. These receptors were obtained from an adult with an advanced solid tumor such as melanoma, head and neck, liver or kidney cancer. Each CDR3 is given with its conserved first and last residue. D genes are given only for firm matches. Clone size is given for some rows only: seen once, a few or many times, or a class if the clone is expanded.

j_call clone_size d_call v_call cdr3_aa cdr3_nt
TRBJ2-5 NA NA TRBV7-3 CASSPTGGRETQYF TGTGCCAGCAGCCCCACGGGGGGCCGTGAGACCCAGTACTTC
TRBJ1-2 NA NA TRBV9 CASSPLEPLLSGYTF TGTGCCAGCAGCCCCCTTGAGCCTCTTTTGTCGGGCTACACCTTC
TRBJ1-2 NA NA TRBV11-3 CASSLEAYSQYGYTF TGTGCCAGCAGCTTGGAAGCTTACAGCCAATATGGCTACACCTTC
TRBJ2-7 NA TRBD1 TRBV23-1 CASSQRDRGQSHEQYF TGCGCCAGCAGTCAACGGGACAGGGGGCAATCCCACGAGCAGTACTTC
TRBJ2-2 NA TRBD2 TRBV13 CASSWTGLASSGELFF TGTGCCAGCAGCTGGACGGGACTAGCCTCTTCCGGGGAGCTGTTTTTT
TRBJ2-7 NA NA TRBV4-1 CASSQVWAPEQYF TGCGCCAGCAGCCAAGTATGGGCTCCCGAGCAGTACTTC
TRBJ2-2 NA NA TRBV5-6 CASSFPRDGGTGELFF TGTGCCAGCAGCTTTCCGCGAGACGGGGGCACCGGGGAGCTGTTTTTT
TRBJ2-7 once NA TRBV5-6 CASRGPGSYSYEQYF TGTGCCAGCAGGGGGCCGGGGTCCTACTCCTACGAGCAGTACTTC
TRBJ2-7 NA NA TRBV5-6 CASSFARSDYEQYF TGTGCCAGCAGCTTTGCGCGGTCTGACTACGAGCAGTACTTC
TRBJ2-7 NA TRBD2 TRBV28 CASKRGLVRSYEQYF TGTGCCAGCAAGAGAGGACTAGTTCGCTCCTACGAGCAGTACTTC
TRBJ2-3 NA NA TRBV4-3 CASSQDKADTQYF TGCGCCAGCAGCCAAGATAAGGCAGATACGCAGTATTTT
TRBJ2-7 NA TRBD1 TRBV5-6 CASSPDRARSYEQYF TGTGCCAGCAGCCCGGACAGGGCTAGATCCTACGAGCAGTACTTC
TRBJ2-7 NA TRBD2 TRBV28 CASSWHPGLEGYEQYF TGTGCCAGCAGTTGGCACCCGGGACTAGAGGGCTACGAGCAGTACTTC
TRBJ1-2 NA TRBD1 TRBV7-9 CASSLGRDRANYGYTF TGTGCCAGCAGCTTAGGACGGGACAGGGCTAACTATGGCTACACCTTC
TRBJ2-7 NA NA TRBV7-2 CASSTRDSPRLGEQYF TGTGCCAGCAGCACCCGGGACTCGCCGCGATTGGGGGAGCAGTACTTC
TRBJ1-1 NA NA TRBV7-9 CASSEVKDTEAFF TGTGCCAGCAGCGAGGTCAAGGACACTGAAGCTTTCTTT
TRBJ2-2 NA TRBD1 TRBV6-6 CASSWTGTGVTGELFF TGTGCCAGCAGTTGGACCGGGACAGGGGTTACCGGGGAGCTGTTTTTT
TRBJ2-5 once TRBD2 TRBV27 CASSFAGGVEETQYF TGTGCCAGCAGTTTTGCGGGAGGAGTCGAAGAGACCCAGTACTTC
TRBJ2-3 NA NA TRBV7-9 CASSLPAETSTDTQYF TGTGCCAGCAGCTTACCGGCCGAGACTAGCACAGATACGCAGTATTTT